A selection of T cell receptor beta chains follows, all from one sample in a study of T cells in Graves' hyperthyroidism and ophthalmopathy. MiXCR was run by TCRdb on the multiplex PCR reads, yielding one entry per CDR3 protein. The profile shows approximately 370,000 distinct CDR3 sequences, just under 15% of them singletons. Sample: blood. The receptors shown here come from a woman aged 25-40 years with Graves' hyperthyroidism. The CDR3 runs from the conserved cysteine through the conserved F or W. The order of the fields is clone size, J gene, V gene, D gene, CDR3 protein, CDR3 DNA. The D gene is left open where the match is weak. Clone sizes are given selectively: once, few, many, or a class where the clone is expanded.

. TRBJ1-1 TRBV7-9 . CASKKTGNTEAFF TGTGCCAGCAAGAAAACAGGCAACACTGAAGCTTTCTTT
few TRBJ2-1 TRBV20-1 . CSARVGTPQGEQFF TGCAGTGCTAGAGTCGGGACGCCCCAGGGTGAGCAGTTCTTC
. TRBJ2-1 TRBV14 TRBD2 CASSPQAGGLNEQFF TGTGCCAGCAGCCCACAAGCGGGAGGGCTCAATGAGCAGTTCTTC
. TRBJ2-1 TRBV5-1 . CASSLAPGISANEQFF TGCGCCAGCAGCTTGGCCCCCGGGATCTCGGCCAATGAGCAGTTCTTC
. TRBJ2-3 TRBV24-1 . CATSSPDTQYF TGTGCCACCAGCTCCCCAGATACGCAGTATTTT
many TRBJ2-6 TRBV7-9 . CASIPIPGANVLTF TGTGCCAGCATCCCAATTCCCGGGGCCAACGTCCTGACTTTC
many TRBJ1-5 TRBV28 . CASSSRLEARQPQHF TGTGCCAGCAGTTCCCGTTTGGAGGCCCGGCAGCCCCAGCATTTT
many TRBJ2-1 TRBV3-1 . CASSLSSENEQFF TGTGCCAGCAGCCTTAGCTCCGAAAATGAGCAGTTCTTC
many TRBJ2-7 TRBV15 . CATSRDQGSGGYEQYF TGTGCCACCAGCAGAGATCAAGGCAGTGGGGGTTACGAGCAGTACTTC
many TRBJ2-2 TRBV12-3/TRBV12-4 TRBD1 CASSSGQGVTGELFF TGTGCCAGCAGCTCGGGACAGGGTGTGACCGGGGAGCTGTTTTTT
many TRBJ2-5 TRBV27 . CASSLYGQQEPQETQYF TGTGCCAGCAGTTTATACGGACAGCAAGAACCCCAAGAGACCCAGTACTTC
. TRBJ2-3 TRBV6-2/TRBV6-3 TRBD1 CASSYSRQGADTQYF TGTGCCAGCAGTTACTCGAGGCAGGGGGCAGATACGCAGTATTTT
many TRBJ2-1 TRBV20-1 . CSAPQTLFGDNEQFF TGCAGTGCTCCACAAACGCTATTCGGGGATAATGAGCAGTTCTTC
few TRBJ1-2 TRBV3-1 TRBD1 CASSQLTLRGRGGAKYGYTF TGTGCCAGCAGCCAATTGACCCTCAGGGGGCGAGGGGGCGCGAAATATGGCTACACCTTC
. TRBJ2-1 TRBV28 . CAVRSRGGYNEQSF TGTGCCGTTAGGTCCAGGGGGGGTTACAATGAGCAGTCCTTC
. TRBJ2-5 TRBV20-1 TRBD1 CSARPPGGLETQYF TGCAGTGCTAGACCTCCAGGGGGTCTGGAGACCCAGTACTTC
. TRBJ2-1 TRBV28 TRBD2 CASSSSGTSGRYNEQFF TGTGCCAGCAGTTCATCCGGGACTAGCGGGAGATACAATGAGCAGTTCTTC
. TRBJ2-1 TRBV20-1 . CSATTRDSFTYNEQFF TGCAGTGCAACTACCCGGGACTCCTTTACCTACAATGAGCAGTTCTTC
many TRBJ2-1 TRBV27 TRBD2 CASSLRPTASGKTYNEQFF TGTGCCAGCAGTTTACGGCCCACCGCTAGCGGGAAAACCTACAATGAGCAGTTCTTC
many TRBJ2-7 TRBV20-1 TRBD2 CSARAQTAGNYYEQYF TGCAGTGCTAGAGCGCAGACAGCGGGGAATTACTACGAGCAGTACTTC
many TRBJ1-4 TRBV3-1 . CASSQVGRRPTNEKLFF TGTGCCAGCAGCCAAGTGGGGAGGCGGCCAACTAATGAAAAACTGTTTTTT
few TRBJ2-2 TRBV29-1 TRBD2 CSAGLMIAGGPGELFF TGCAGCGCCGGCCTTATGATAGCGGGAGGCCCCGGGGAGCTGTTTTTT
many TRBJ2-7 TRBV7-9 TRBD2 CASSDPYGLAGENFYEQYF TGTGCCAGCAGCGACCCCTACGGACTAGCGGGAGAAAATTTCTACGAGCAGTACTTC
many TRBJ2-3 TRBV12-3/TRBV12-4 TRBD2 CASSRSGVNTQYF TGTGCCAGCAGCCGGAGCGGGGTGAATACGCAGTATTTT
. TRBJ2-4 TRBV10-1 . CASRVFGESTMGAKNIQYF TGCGCCAGCAGAGTCTTCGGGGAGTCGACAATGGGGGCCAAAAACATTCAGTACTTC
many TRBJ1-1 TRBV3-1 . CASSQVPQGGTEAFF TGTGCCAGCAGCCAAGTCCCACAGGGTGGGACTGAAGCTTTCTTT
many TRBJ2-7 TRBV20-1 . CSAIRTDEYEQYF TGCAGTGCCATACGGACCGATGAATACGAGCAGTACTTC
. TRBJ1-2 TRBV2 . CASIETVANYGYTF TGTGCCAGCATCGAGACAGTAGCTAACTATGGCTACACCTTC
many TRBJ2-3 TRBV20-1 TRBD2 CSARSVRGRPGTPAGGADTQYF TGCAGTGCTAGATCCGTCAGGGGGCGCCCCGGGACCCCAGCGGGAGGGGCAGATACGCAGTATTTT